This T cell receptor beta chain was found in a study of T cells in Graves' hyperthyroidism and ophthalmopathy. Points from the study as a whole: The model foresaw ophthalmopathy a median around 6.4 months prior to onset. Stable hyperthyroidism was told apart from ophthalmopathy by a model built on 13 V-J features. Most thyroid clonotypes with frequency above 0.001 were detected in blood.

CDR3 length equals 14 residues. CDR1 MDHEN and CDR2 SYDVKM come from the germline V gene. Trimming cost V 6 bases and J 0 bases, with 11 bases left between them. Orbital computed tomography, thyroid ultrasound, serum thyroxine and TRAb, and clinical symptoms together informed the diagnoses. TCR beta CDR3 regions were amplified from RNA transcripts. First-round RT-PCR of the TCR CDR3 relied on the HTBI primer set. A single record per CDR3 protein comes from TCRdb applying MiXCR to the multiplex PCR reads. The sample shows more than 350,000 distinct CDR3 sequences, 14% of them seen only once. This clonotype showed up many times. The antigen is not known.

The sequence came from a woman between 25 and 40 years old with Graves' ophthalmopathy. The source material was blood. V usage is TRBV28 and J usage is TRBJ1-1; unclear D gene. CDR3 residues: CASRGGGLNTEAFF. The CDR3 DNA is TGTGCCAGCAGGGGTGGAGGGTTGAACACTGAAGCTTTCTTT.